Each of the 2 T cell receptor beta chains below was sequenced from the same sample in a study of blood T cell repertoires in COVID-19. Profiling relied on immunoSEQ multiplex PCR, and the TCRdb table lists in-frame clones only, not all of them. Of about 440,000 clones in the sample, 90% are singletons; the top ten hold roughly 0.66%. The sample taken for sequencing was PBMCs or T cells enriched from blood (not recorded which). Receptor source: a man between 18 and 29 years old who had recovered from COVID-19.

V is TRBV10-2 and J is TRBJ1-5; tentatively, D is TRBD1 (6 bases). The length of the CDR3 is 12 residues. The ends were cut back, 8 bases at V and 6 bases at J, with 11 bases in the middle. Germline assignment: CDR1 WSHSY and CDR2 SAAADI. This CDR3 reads CASGRGSQPQHF. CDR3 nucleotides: TGCGCCAGCGGGAGGGGGTCTCAGCCCCAGCATTTT.

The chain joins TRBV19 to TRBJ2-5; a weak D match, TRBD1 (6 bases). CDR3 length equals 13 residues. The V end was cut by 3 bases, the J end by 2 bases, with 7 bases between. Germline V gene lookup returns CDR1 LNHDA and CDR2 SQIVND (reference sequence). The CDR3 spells CASSIRGQETQYF. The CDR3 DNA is TGTGCCAGTAGTATTAGGGGGCAAGAGACCCAGTACTTC.